This record covers a single T cell receptor (beta chain). The sample comes from a study of early stage breast cancer tumors. Study context: ER+/PR+/HER2- status applied to about 80% of the 16 invasive breast tumors.

V shed 3 bases and J shed 7 bases, with 12 bases lying between them. Germline V gene sequence: CDR1 SQVTM, CDR2 ANQGSEA. This CDR3 spans 12 amino acids. Data came from immunoSEQ multiplex PCR; TCRdb stores just in-frame clones and leaves some out. The repertoire holds 39,000 or so clones, with around 72% as singletons. The chain employs TRBV29-1 and TRBJ1-2; possibly TRBD1 for D (5 bases). The sequenced sample consisted of blood. This TCR was sampled from a person aged 45 to 59 with breast cancer. The CDR3 sequence is CSVEGGEGGYTF. The CDR3 coding sequence is TGCAGCGTTGAGGGGGGGGAGGGTGGCTACACCTTC.